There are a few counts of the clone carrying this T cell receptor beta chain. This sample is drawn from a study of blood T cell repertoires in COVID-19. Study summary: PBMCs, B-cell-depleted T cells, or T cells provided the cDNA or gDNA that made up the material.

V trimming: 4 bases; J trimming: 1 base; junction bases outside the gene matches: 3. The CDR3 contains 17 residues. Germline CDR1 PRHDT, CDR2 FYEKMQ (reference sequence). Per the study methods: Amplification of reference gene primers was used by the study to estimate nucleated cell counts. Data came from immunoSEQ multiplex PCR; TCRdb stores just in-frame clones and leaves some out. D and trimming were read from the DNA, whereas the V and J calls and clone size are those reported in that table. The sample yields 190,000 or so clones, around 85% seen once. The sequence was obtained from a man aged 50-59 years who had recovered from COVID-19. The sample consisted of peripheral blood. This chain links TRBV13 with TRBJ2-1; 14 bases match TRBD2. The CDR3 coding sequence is TGTGCCAGCAGCTCGGGGACTAGCGGGAGATCCTACAATGAGCAGTTCTTC. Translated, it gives CASSSGTSGRSYNEQFF.